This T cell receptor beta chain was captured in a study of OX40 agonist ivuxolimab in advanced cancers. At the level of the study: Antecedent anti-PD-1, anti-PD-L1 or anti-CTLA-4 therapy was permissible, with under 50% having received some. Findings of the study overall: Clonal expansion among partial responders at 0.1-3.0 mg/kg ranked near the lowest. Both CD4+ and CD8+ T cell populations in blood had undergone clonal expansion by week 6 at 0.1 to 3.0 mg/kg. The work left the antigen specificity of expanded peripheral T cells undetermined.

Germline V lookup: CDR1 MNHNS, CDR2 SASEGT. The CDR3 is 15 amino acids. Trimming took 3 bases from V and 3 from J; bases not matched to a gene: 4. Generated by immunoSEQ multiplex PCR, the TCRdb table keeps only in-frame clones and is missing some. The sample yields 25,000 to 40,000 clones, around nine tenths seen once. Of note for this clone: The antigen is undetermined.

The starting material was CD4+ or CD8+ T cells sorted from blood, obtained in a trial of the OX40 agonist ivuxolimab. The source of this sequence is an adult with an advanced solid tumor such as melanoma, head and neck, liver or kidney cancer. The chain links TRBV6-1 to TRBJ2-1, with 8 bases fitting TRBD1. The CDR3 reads CASSDPGQVYNEQFF. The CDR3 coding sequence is TGTGCCAGCAGTGATCCGGGACAGGTCTACAATGAGCAGTTCTTC.